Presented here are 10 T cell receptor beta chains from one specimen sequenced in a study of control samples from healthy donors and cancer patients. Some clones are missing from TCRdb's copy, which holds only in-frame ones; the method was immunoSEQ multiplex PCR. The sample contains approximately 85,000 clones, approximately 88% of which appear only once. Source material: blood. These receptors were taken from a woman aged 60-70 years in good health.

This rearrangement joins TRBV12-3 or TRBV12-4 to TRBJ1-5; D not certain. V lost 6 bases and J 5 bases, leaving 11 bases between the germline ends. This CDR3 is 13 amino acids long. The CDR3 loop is CASSQNYDQPQHF. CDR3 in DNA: TGTGCCAGCAGCCAGAACTACGATCAGCCCCAGCATTTT.

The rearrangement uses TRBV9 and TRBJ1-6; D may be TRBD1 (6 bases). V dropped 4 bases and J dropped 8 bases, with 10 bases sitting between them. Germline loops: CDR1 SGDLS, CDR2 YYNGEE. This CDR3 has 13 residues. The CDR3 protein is CASSTYRDSPLHF. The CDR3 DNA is TGTGCCAGCAGCACTTACAGGGATTCACCCCTCCACTTT.

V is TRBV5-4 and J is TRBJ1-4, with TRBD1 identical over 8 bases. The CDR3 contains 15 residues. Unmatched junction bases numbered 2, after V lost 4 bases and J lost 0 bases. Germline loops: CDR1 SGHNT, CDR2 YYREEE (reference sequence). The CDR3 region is CASSPTGATNEKLFF. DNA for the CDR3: TGTGCCAGCAGCCCGACAGGGGCAACTAATGAAAAACTGTTTTTT.

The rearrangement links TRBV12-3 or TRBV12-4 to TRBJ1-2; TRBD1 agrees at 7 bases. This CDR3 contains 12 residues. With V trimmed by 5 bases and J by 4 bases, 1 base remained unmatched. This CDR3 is CASSGDSYGYTF. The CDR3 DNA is TGTGCCAGCAGTGGGGACAGCTATGGCTACACCTTC.

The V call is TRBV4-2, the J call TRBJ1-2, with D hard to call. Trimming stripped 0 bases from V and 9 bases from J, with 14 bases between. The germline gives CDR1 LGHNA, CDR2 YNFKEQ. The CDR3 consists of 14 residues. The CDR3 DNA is TGTGCCAGCAGCCAAGATACAAGGGATCGCAGCTACACCTTC. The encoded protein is CASSQDTRDRSYTF.

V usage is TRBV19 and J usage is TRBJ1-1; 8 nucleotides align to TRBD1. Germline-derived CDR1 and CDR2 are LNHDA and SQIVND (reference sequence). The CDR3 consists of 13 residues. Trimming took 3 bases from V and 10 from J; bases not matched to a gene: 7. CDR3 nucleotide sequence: TGTGCCAGTAGTATTCGGGGACAGGCCCGAGCTTTCTTT. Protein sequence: CASSIRGQARAFF.

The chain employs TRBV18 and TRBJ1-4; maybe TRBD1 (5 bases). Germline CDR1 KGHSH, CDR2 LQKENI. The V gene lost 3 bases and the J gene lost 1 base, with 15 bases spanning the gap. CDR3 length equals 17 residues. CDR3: CASSPSQGGQTNEKLFF. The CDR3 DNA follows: TGTGCCAGCTCACCTTCTCAGGGTGGGCAAACTAATGAAAAACTGTTTTTT.

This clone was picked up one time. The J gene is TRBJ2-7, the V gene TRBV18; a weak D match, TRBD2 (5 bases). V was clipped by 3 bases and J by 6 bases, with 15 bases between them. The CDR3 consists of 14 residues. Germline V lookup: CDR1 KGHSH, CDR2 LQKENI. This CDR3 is CASSPSAGHTEQYF. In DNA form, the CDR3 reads TGTGCCAGCTCACCGAGTGCGGGCCATACCGAGCAGTACTTC.

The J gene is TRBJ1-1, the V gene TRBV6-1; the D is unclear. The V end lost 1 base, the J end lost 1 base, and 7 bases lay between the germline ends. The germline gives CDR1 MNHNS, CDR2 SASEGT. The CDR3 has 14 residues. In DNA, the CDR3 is TGTGCCAGCAGTGAAGGGTGGAGGAACACTGAAGCTTTCTTT. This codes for CASSEGWRNTEAFF.

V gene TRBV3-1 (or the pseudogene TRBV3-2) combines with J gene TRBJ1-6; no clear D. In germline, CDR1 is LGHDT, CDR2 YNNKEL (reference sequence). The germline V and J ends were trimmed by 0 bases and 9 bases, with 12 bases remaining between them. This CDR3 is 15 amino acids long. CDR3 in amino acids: CASSQEGGRFSPLHF. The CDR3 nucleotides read TGTGCCAGCAGCCAAGAGGGAGGACGATTTTCACCCCTCCACTTT.